The present entry profiles one TCR beta chain with its context. These data are taken from a study of CD8 T cells in Susac syndrome. The CDR3 sequence is 16 residues long. Per the germline V gene, CDR1 is PRHDT and CDR2 is FYEKMQ (reference sequence). Trimming cost V 5 bases and J 3 bases, with 19 bases left between them. A quantity of about 0.45 to 1 ug RNA underwent reverse transcription using random hexamers. TCRdb reanalysed the immunoSEQ multiplex PCR reads using MiXCR and keeps one entry per CDR3 protein. The table lists under 200,000 distinct CDR3 sequences, around 90% of them singletons. Sequencing input: CD4+ T cells from PBMCs. V gene TRBV13 combines with J gene TRBJ2-5, with D possibly being TRBD1 or TRBD2 (5 bases each). The TCR comes from a human donor with Susac syndrome. The CDR3 bases are TGTGCCAGCAGCCTAACTGTTGGGGGTCTTAAAGAGACCCAGTACTTC. This gives the protein CASSLTVGGLKETQYF. Supplemented by reference TRBV13 and TRBJ2-5, the full variable domain reads AAGVIQSPRHLIKEKRETATLKCYPIPRHDTVYWYQQGPGQDPQFLISFYEKMQSDKGSIPDRFSAQQFSDYHSELNMSSLELGDSALYFCASSLTVGGLKETQYFGPGTRLLVL.